These 27 T cell receptor beta chains originate from one sample sequenced in a study of somatic mutations in cytotoxic T cells in rheumatoid arthritis. This table comes from immunoSEQ multiplex PCR, and its TCRdb copy is limited to in-frame clones, with some not included. The table includes 5,500 to 6,500 clones, roughly 85% detected once. The sample comprised CD8+ T cells sorted from blood. These receptors were collected from a woman in her 50s with rheumatoid arthritis.

CDR3 nucleotides: TGTGCCACCGGCACAGGCCCCTACGAGCAGTACTTC. This codes for CATGTGPYEQYF. The chain couples TRBV6-5 to TRBJ2-7; D might be TRBD1 (5 bases). V was cut by 10 bases and J by 2 bases, with 12 bases left in between. The CDR3 sequence is 12 residues long. CDR1 and CDR2 (germline): MNHEY, SVGAGI.

This chain joins TRBV11-3 and TRBJ2-1, with 8 bases lining up with TRBD2. The CDR3 is made up of 15 amino acids. V lost 1 base and J lost 4; bases outside the gene matches: 3. The germline V gene has CDR1 SGHNT and CDR2 YENEEA. The CDR3 loop reads CASSLVPGGYNEQFF. CDR3 DNA sequence: TGTGCCAGCAGCTTAGTTCCGGGGGGGTACAATGAGCAGTTCTTC.

The rearrangement links TRBV11-2 to TRBJ2-4; TRBD2 matches 8 bases. Per the germline V gene, CDR1 is SGHAT and CDR2 is FQNNGV. Trimming took 3 bases from V and 8 from J; bases not matched to a gene: 3. The CDR3 has 13 residues. In nucleotides, the CDR3 is TGTGCCAGCAGCTTGGTCGGGGGGGACATTCAGTACTTC. Its protein is CASSLVGGDIQYF.

This clone has more than one count but fewer than ten. The CDR3 is CASSYDLRGGDGYTF. Written as DNA, the CDR3 is TGCGCCAGCAGTTACGACCTTCGGGGGGGAGATGGCTACACCTTC. The rearrangement joins TRBV4-1 to TRBJ1-2; perhaps TRBD1 as D (5 bases). Trimming removed 6 bases from V and 6 bases from J, with 20 bases in between. Germline V gene lookup returns CDR1 MGHRA and CDR2 YSYEKL. The CDR3 sequence is 15 residues long.

V gene TRBV7-8 combines with J gene TRBJ2-7, with 7 bases fitting TRBD1. Per the germline V gene, CDR1 is SGHVS and CDR2 is FQNEAQ. The CDR3 extends over 16 amino acids. V shed 3 bases and J 3 bases; nucleotides not matched to a gene: 11. CDR3 DNA: TGTGCCAGCAGCTTGGGGAGCAGGGGGAGTTTCTACGAGCAGTACTTC. It yields the protein CASSLGSRGSFYEQYF.

The rearrangement links TRBV7-9 to TRBJ2-1, with 10 bases that match TRBD2. CDR3 length: 16 amino acids. Germline V gene sequence: CDR1 SEHNR, CDR2 FQNEAQ (reference sequence). Trimming at V came to 4 bases and at J to 5 bases, leaving 8 bases not matched to a gene. CDR3 loop: CASSYPTSGRNNEQFF. CDR3 coding DNA: TGTGCCAGCAGCTACCCGACTAGCGGGCGAAACAATGAGCAGTTCTTC.

The rearrangement joins TRBV29-1 to TRBJ2-3; D call uncertain. The CDR3 is made up of 15 amino acids. Germline V gene lookup returns CDR1 SQVTM and CDR2 ANQGSEA. V was pared by 4 bases and J by 2 bases, with 16 bases between. CDR3 region: CSVAASASPTDTQYF. The CDR3 coding sequence is TGCAGCGTTGCAGCGAGCGCCTCACCCACAGATACGCAGTATTTT.

As DNA, the CDR3 is TGTGCCATCAGTGAGAGGGAGAATCAGCCCCAGCATTTT. Translation gives CAISERENQPQHF. The genes are TRBV10-3 and TRBJ1-5; D remains ambiguous. Germline V CDR1 and CDR2: ENHRY, SYGVKD. V lost 2 bases and J lost 4, with 6 bases in between. This CDR3 contains 13 residues.

The J gene is TRBJ2-7, the V gene TRBV18; D might be TRBD2 (5 bases). Per the germline V gene, CDR1 is KGHSH and CDR2 is LQKENI. The CDR3 has 15 residues. The V end was cut by 2 bases, the J end by 0 bases, with 11 bases between. CDR3 sequence reads: CASSPGGLSSYEQYF. The CDR3 nucleotides read TGTGCCAGCTCACCAGGCGGGCTTAGCTCCTACGAGCAGTACTTC.

This clone was found a few times. The gene calls are TRBV6-4 and TRBJ2-1; 8 nucleotides agree with TRBD2. The V segment lost 6 bases and the J segment 3 bases; nucleotides outside the gene matches: 4. The length of the CDR3 is 14 residues. Germline V gene lookup returns CDR1 MRHNA and CDR2 SNTAGT. For the CDR3, the DNA is TGTGCCAGCAGCCGGGGGGGAGACTACAATGAGCAGTTCTTC. Its protein is CASSRGGDYNEQFF.

As concerns this clone: Other DNA sequences in the same sample also yield this CDR3. V is TRBV28 and J is TRBJ2-3; D possibly corresponds to TRBD1 (7 bases). This CDR3 spans 14 amino acids. V dropped 2 bases and J dropped 3 bases, with 9 bases sitting between them. Germline-derived CDR1 and CDR2 are MDHEN and SYDVKM. DNA for the CDR3: TGTGCCAGCAGTTTACAGGGGGGAACAGATACGCAGTATTTT. This encodes CASSLQGGTDTQYF. The full variable domain, its missing parts supplied by reference TRBV28 and TRBJ2-3, is DVKVTQSSRYLVKRTGEKVFLECVQDMDHENMFWYRQDPGLGLRLIYFSYDVKMKEKGDIPEGYSVSREKKERFSLILESASTNQTSMYLCASSLQGGTDTQYFGPGTRLTVL.

The chain is built from TRBV11-2 and TRBJ2-5; 12 bases map to TRBD2. V shed 4 bases and J 5 bases; nucleotides not matched to a gene: 5. The CDR3 is made up of 15 amino acids. The V gene's germline CDR1 is SGHAT and CDR2 FQNNGV. CDR3 region: CASSSTSGSFETQYF. The DNA for the CDR3 is TGTGCCAGCAGCTCGACTAGCGGGAGTTTTGAGACCCAGTACTTC.

This chain uses TRBV7-9 with TRBJ2-7; 7 bases are a match to TRBD1. Germline V gene sequence: CDR1 SEHNR, CDR2 FQNEAQ (reference sequence). The CDR3 is 14 amino acids. V shed 4 bases, J shed 0 bases, and the junction held 3 bases outside the gene matches. The CDR3 spells CASSWTGPSYEQYF. The DNA of the CDR3 is TGTGCCAGCAGCTGGACAGGACCCTCCTACGAGCAGTACTTC.

The rearrangement uses TRBV18 and TRBJ1-4; no reliable D call. The germline V and J ends were trimmed by 10 bases and 2 bases, with 17 bases remaining between them. This CDR3 has 15 amino acids. Germline CDR1 is KGHSH and CDR2 is LQKENI. DNA of the CDR3: TGTGCCACCGGGTTTGAGGAAAGCACTAATGAAAAACTGTTTTTT. Translated: CATGFEESTNEKLFF.

For this clone: Relative to the germline gene, one junction end is altered; a read error may explain this. This chain joins TRBV5-6 and TRBJ2-3, with 7 bases lining up with TRBD2. The CDR3 runs to 14 residues. The germline gives CDR1 SGHDT, CDR2 YYEEEE. The CDR3 DNA reads as TGTACCAGCAGCTTGGGAGGGCGTGGGGATACGCAGTCTTTT. This encodes CTSSLGGRGDTQSF. The full variable domain, with the rest looked up from reference TRBV5-6 and TRBJ2-3, is DAGVTQSPTHLIKTRGQQVTLRCSPKSGHDTVSWYQQALGQGPQFIFQYYEEEERQRGNFPDRFSGHQFPNYSSELNVNALLLGDSALYLCTSSLGGRGDTQSFGPGTRLTVL.

V usage is TRBV6-6 and J usage is TRBJ1-1; D not resolved. The CDR3 runs to 12 residues. The germline CDR1 and CDR2 sequences are MNHNY and SVGAGI (reference sequence). Trimming removed 8 bases from V and 3 bases from J, with 10 bases in between. The chain's CDR3 is CASVEGYTEAFF. The CDR3 bases are TGTGCCAGCGTGGAGGGTTACACTGAAGCTTTCTTT.

CDR3 protein: CASSSTRGLAGHNEQFF. CDR3 nucleotides: TGTGCCAGCAGCTCCACCCGGGGACTAGCGGGACACAATGAGCAGTTCTTC. J is TRBJ2-1 and V is TRBV7-6; 13 nucleotides line up with TRBD2. This CDR3 spans 17 amino acids. The V segment lost 4 bases and the J segment 5 bases; nucleotides outside the gene matches: 8. Germline lookup yields CDR1 SGHVS and CDR2 FNYEAQ.

CDR3 sequence (DNA): TGTGCCAGCAGCGTAAATGTTGGGACTGCCCGGACACCTGCCTACAATGAGCAGTTCTTC. Translation: CASSVNVGTARTPAYNEQFF. V is TRBV9 and J is TRBJ2-1; tentatively, D is TRBD2 (6 bases). Germline CDR1 reads SGDLS; CDR2 reads YYNGEE. CDR3 length: 20 residues. V lost 1 base and J 2 bases, leaving 25 bases between the germline ends.

The chain has TRBV4-3 and TRBJ1-5, with D hard to call. V lost 0 bases to trimming and J lost 6 bases, with 12 bases between them. This CDR3 has 15 residues. Germline assignment: CDR1 LGHNA and CDR2 YSLEER. The CDR3 DNA follows: TGCGCCAGCAGCCAAGATAAATTCTCGGGTCAGCCCCAGCATTTT. This encodes CASSQDKFSGQPQHF.

The chain joins TRBV28 to TRBJ1-6, with 7 nucleotides matching TRBD1. Germline V lookup: CDR1 MDHEN, CDR2 SYDVKM. V was pared by 7 bases and J by 1 base, with 7 bases of the junction left unmatched. The CDR3 runs 16 residues. CDR3 amino acids: CASMRQGESYNSPLHF. The CDR3 bases are TGTGCCAGCATGAGACAGGGTGAATCCTATAATTCACCCCTCCACTTT.

This clone is judged medium-sized. The rearrangement uses TRBV5-4 and TRBJ2-3; D may be TRBD2 (5 bases). The CDR3 totals 14 residues. V was clipped by 0 bases and J by 6 bases, with 11 bases between them. Germline CDR1 is SGHNT and CDR2 is YYREEE (reference sequence). The DNA of the CDR3 is TGTGCCAGCAGCTTGGGAGGGCGTGGGGATACGCAGTATTTT. Protein sequence: CASSLGGRGDTQYF.

Of note for this clone: Other DNA sequences within the sample encode an identical CDR3. The chain links TRBV7-2 to TRBJ1-5, with D tentatively TRBD1 (6 bases). V gave up 4 bases and J gave up 0 bases, with 10 bases separating them. Per the germline V gene, CDR1 is SGHTA and CDR2 is FQGNSA. This CDR3 comprises 15 residues. CDR3: CASSSGDVSNQPQHF. CDR3 sequence (DNA): TGTGCCAGCAGCTCAGGGGATGTTAGCAATCAGCCCCAGCATTTT.

This clone was seen only once. The chain joins TRBV18 to TRBJ2-7; D is perhaps TRBD2 (6 bases). The germline V gene has CDR1 KGHSH and CDR2 LQKENI. The V gene lost 0 bases and the J gene lost 0 bases, with 6 bases spanning the gap. The CDR3 spans 14 residues. The CDR3 DNA follows: TGTGCCAGCTCACCACCGGGGGGCTCCTACGAGCAGTACTTC. Translation: CASSPPGGSYEQYF.

The rearrangement uses TRBV6-4 and TRBJ2-2; no definite D call. The germline V and J ends were trimmed by 4 bases and 4 bases, with 10 bases remaining between them. CDR3 length: 14 residues. CDR1 and CDR2 from the germline V gene are MRHNA and SNTAGT. The CDR3 is CASSALLGTGELFF. For the CDR3, the DNA is TGTGCCAGCAGTGCCTTACTTGGCACCGGGGAGCTGTTTTTT.

V usage is TRBV7-7 and J usage is TRBJ2-7, with 10 bases aligning to TRBD1. This CDR3 spans 14 amino acids. The junction had 4 bases not matched to a gene; V was cut back by 5 bases and J by 3 bases. Germline V gene sequence: CDR1 SSHAT, CDR2 FNYEAQ (reference sequence). CDR3 residues: CASSPRTGGYEQYF. The CDR3 bases are TGTGCCAGCAGCCCGCGGACAGGGGGCTACGAGCAGTACTTC.

The CDR3 protein is CASSDPGDREGHEQYF. For the CDR3, the DNA is TGCGCCAGCAGCGACCCCGGGGACAGGGAGGGCCACGAGCAGTACTTC. V usage is TRBV4-1 and J usage is TRBJ2-7; 9 nucleotides agree with TRBD1. Per germline, CDR1 MGHRA and CDR2 YSYEKL. V was clipped by 5 bases and J by 5 bases; unmatched bases: 13. The CDR3 is made up of 16 amino acids.

Written as DNA, the CDR3 is TGCGCCAGCAGCCAAGCCGGAGCACCGGGGGGCGAGCAGTACTTC. It is translated as CASSQAGAPGGEQYF. The chain uses TRBV4-1 and TRBJ2-7; TRBD2 matches at 7 bases. The trim removed 1 base at V and 6 bases at J, leaving 9 bases unmatched. Germline V CDR1 and CDR2: MGHRA, YSYEKL. This CDR3 contains 15 residues.